This TCR beta chain came from a study of T cell changes during pregnancy in multiple sclerosis. Method: immunoSEQ multiplex PCR; TCRdb's copy keeps in-frame clones and lacks some. The repertoire consists of 50,000 to 60,000 clones, with just under 90% occurring once and the leading ten covering 0.5% to 0.75%. The clonotype originates from a female donor with multiple sclerosis, enrolled in a pregnancy study. The specimen comprised CD4+ T cells from peripheral blood mononuclear cells, sampled in the first trimester of pregnancy.

The CDR3 loop reads CASSSNRATGNTIYF. The CDR3 nucleotides are TGTGCCAGCAGCAGCAACAGGGCCACTGGAAACACCATATATTTT. V and J are TRBV2 and TRBJ1-3; weak D call: TRBD1 (6 bases). The CDR3 is 15 residues long. The germline CDR1 and CDR2 sequences are SNHLY and FYNNEI. V was shortened by 6 bases and J by 2 bases, with 14 bases between the two germline ends.